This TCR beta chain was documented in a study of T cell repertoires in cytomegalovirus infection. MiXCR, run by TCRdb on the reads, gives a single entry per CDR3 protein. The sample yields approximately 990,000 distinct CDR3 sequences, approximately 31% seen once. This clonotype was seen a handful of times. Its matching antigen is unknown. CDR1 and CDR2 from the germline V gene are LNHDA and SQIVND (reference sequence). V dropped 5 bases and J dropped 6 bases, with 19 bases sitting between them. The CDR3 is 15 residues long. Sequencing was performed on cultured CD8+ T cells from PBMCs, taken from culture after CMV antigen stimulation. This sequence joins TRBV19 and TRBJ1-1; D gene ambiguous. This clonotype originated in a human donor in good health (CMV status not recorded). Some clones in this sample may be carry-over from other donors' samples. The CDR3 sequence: CASSRQRVPGAEAFF. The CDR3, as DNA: TGTGCCAGTAGTCGCCAGAGGGTACCCGGCGCTGAAGCTTTCTTT.